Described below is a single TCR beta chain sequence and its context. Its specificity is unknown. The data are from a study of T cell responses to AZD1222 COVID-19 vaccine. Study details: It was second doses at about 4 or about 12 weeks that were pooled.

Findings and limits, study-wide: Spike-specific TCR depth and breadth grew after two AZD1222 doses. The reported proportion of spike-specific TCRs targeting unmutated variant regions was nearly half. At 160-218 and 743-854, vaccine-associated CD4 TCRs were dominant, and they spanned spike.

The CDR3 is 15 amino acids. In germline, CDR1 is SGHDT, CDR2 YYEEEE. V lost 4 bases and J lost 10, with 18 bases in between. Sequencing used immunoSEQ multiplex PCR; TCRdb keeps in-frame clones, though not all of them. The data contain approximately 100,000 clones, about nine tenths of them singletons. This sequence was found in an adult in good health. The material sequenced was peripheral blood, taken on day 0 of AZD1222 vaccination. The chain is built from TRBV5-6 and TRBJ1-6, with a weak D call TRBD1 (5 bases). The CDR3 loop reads CASSPQPGGGSPLHF. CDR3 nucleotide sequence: TGTGCCAGCAGCCCCCAACCGGGCGGGGGGTCACCCCTCCACTTT.